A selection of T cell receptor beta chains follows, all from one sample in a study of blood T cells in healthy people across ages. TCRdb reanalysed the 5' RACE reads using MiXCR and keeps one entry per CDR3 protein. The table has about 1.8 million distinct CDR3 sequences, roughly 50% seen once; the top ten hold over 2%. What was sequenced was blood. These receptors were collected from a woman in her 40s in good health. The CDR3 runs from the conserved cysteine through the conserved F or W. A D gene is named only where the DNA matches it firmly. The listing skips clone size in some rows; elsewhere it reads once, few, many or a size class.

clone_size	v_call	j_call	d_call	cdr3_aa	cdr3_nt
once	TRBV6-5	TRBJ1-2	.	CASSMLQGLDGYTF	TGTGCCAGCAGCATGCTACAGGGTTTAGATGGCTACACCTTC
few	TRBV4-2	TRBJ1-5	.	CASSLEGGRDQPQHF	TGTGCCAGCAGCCTTGAGGGGGGTAGGGACCAGCCCCAGCATTTT
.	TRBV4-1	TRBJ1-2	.	CASSQTSAAANYGYTF	TGCGCCAGCAGCCAAACCTCAGCGGCAGCTAACTATGGCTACACCTTC
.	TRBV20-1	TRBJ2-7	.	CSAMIGGANQYEQYF	TGCAGTGCTATGATTGGGGGGGCGAACCAATACGAGCAGTACTTC
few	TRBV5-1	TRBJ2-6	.	CASSLAANSGANVLTF	TGCGCCAGCAGCTTGGCGGCCAACTCTGGGGCCAACGTCCTGACTTTC
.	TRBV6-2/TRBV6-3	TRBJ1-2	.	CASRPGSYGYTF	TGTGCCAGCCGGCCCGGTTCCTATGGCTACACCTTC
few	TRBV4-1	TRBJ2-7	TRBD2	CASSPPGLDSYEQYF	TGCGCCAGCAGCCCGCCGGGACTAGACTCCTACGAGCAGTACTTC
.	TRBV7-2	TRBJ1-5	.	CASSARTGDQPQHF	TGTGCCAGCAGTGCCCGGACTGGGGATCAGCCCCAGCATTTT
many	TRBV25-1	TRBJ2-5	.	CASLSSWVETQYF	TGTGCCAGCCTATCATCATGGGTGGAGACCCAGTACTTC
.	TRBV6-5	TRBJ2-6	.	CASSYLGRTPGANVLTF	TGTGCCAGCAGTTACCTAGGACGGACCCCTGGGGCCAACGTCCTGACTTTC
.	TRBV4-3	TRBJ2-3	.	CASSPQRRSTGTQYF	TGCGCCAGCAGCCCCCAGAGGCGGTCCACAGGTACGCAGTATTTT
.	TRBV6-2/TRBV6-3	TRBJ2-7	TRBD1	CASRPTGASYEQYF	TGTGCCAGCAGACCGACAGGGGCCTCCTACGAGCAGTACTTC
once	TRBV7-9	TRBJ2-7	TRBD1	CASSLVGDRLAYEQYF	TGTGCCAGCAGCTTAGTCGGGGACAGGCTTGCCTACGAGCAGTACTTC
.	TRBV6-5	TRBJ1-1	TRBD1	CASSYESGTGTSTEAFF	TGTGCCAGCAGTTACGAATCCGGGACAGGGACCTCCACTGAAGCTTTCTTT
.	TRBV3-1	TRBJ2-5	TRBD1	CVSSPGQGGQETQYF	TGTGTCAGCAGTCCCGGACAGGGGGGACAAGAGACCCAGTACTTC
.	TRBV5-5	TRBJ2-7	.	CASSPWGRSEQYF	TGTGCCAGCAGCCCCTGGGGACGGAGCGAGCAGTACTTC
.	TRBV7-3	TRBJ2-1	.	CASSPDRWHNEQFF	TGTGCCAGCAGCCCCGACAGGTGGCACAATGAGCAGTTCTTC
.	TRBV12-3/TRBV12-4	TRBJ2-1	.	CASSPPGPQETQFF	TGTGCCAGCAGTCCTCCGGGACCTCAAGAGACCCAGTTCTTC
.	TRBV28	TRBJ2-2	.	CASRPWGNTGELFF	TGTGCCAGCAGGCCCTGGGGGAACACCGGGGAGCTGTTTTTT
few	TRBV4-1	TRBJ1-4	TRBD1	CASSPGPSPGTANEKLFF	TGCGCCAGCAGCCCAGGCCCCTCCCCTGGGACAGCTAATGAAAAACTGTTTTTT
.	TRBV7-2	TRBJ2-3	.	CASSLGGATTDTQYF	TGTGCCAGCAGCTTAGGCGGGGCGACCACAGATACGCAGTATTTT
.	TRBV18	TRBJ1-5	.	CASSRTEGNQPQHF	TGTGCCAGCTCACGGACAGAGGGAAATCAGCCCCAGCATTTT
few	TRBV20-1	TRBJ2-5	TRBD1	CSAGHSPTGAETQYF	TGCAGTGCAGGACATTCCCCGACAGGGGCGGAGACCCAGTACTTC
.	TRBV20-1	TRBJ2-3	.	CSLDARTTDTQYF	TGCAGTTTGGACGCTCGTACCACAGATACGCAGTATTTT
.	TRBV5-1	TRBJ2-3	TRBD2	CASGGGTSSDTQYF	TGCGCCAGCGGGGGCGGGACTAGTTCAGATACGCAGTATTTT
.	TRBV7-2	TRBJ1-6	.	CASSFGGTVSPLHF	TGTGCCAGCAGCTTTGGGGGTACAGTTTCACCCCTCCACTTT
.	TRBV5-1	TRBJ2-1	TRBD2	CASSLGDGLAGGGEQFF	TGCGCCAGCAGCTTGGGGGATGGACTAGCGGGGGGAGGTGAGCAGTTCTTC
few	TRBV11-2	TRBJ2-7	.	CASSNSPGLETTNEQYF	TGTGCCAGCAGCAATTCGCCGGGACTCGAAACCACAAACGAGCAGTACTTC
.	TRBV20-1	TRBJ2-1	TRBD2	CSAREPSGGFYNEQFF	TGCAGTGCTAGAGAGCCTAGCGGGGGGTTCTACAATGAGCAGTTCTTC
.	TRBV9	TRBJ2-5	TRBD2	CASSLPPGGSQETQYF	TGTGCCAGCAGCCTCCCCCCGGGGGGTTCTCAAGAGACCCAGTACTTC
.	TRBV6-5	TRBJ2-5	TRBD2	CASSYDGAGGQQETQYF	TGTGCCAGCAGTTACGATGGAGCGGGGGGGCAACAAGAGACCCAGTACTTC
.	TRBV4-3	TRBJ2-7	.	CASSQEVEQIHETVYEQYF	TGCGCCAGCAGCCAAGAAGTAGAACAGATACACGAAACCGTCTACGAGCAGTACTTC
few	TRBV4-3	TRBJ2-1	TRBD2	CASSQVAGGPPVEQFF	TGCGCCAGCAGCCAGGTAGCGGGGGGGCCCCCTGTTGAGCAGTTCTTC
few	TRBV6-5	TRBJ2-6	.	CASSYSDQGSGANVLTF	TGTGCCAGCAGTTACTCAGATCAGGGTTCTGGGGCCAACGTCCTGACTTTC
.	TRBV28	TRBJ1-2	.	CASSPGINPSDGYTF	TGTGCCAGCAGTCCCGGGATCAACCCGTCGGATGGCTACACCTTC
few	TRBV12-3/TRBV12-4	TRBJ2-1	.	CASSLDGISYNEQFF	TGTGCCAGCAGTTTAGACGGGATCTCCTACAATGAGCAGTTCTTC
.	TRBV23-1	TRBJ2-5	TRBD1	CASSQSLGGRVETQYF	TGCGCCAGCAGTCAATCTCTAGGGGGCCGGGTCGAGACCCAGTACTTC
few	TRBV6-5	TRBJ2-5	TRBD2	CASRAWTSGDGTQYF	TGTGCCAGCAGGGCATGGACTAGCGGGGACGGGACCCAGTACTTC
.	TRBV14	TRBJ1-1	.	CASSTGHPNTEAFF	TGTGCCAGCAGCACGGGACATCCGAACACTGAAGCTTTCTTT
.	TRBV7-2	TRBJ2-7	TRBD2	CASSLVGRGSYNEQYF	TGTGCCAGCAGCTTAGTGGGGAGGGGTTCTTACAATGAGCAGTACTTC
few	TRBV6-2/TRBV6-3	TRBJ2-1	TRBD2	CASSYRHSGGALDNEQFF	TGTGCCAGCAGTTACCGGCATAGCGGGGGGGCCCTAGACAATGAGCAGTTCTTC
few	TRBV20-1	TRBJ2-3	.	CSAGRTYSTDTQYF	TGCAGTGCTGGGAGGACATACAGCACAGATACGCAGTATTTT